Sequencing of this T cell receptor beta chain was carried out in a study of blood T cell repertoires in COVID-19. V was pared by 3 bases and J by 3 bases, with 6 bases of the junction left unmatched. CDR1 and CDR2 (germline): SGHTA, FQGTGA. The CDR3 totals 15 residues. This clone has only a few counts. Per the authors' pipeline: Using reference gene primer amplification, nucleated cell counts were estimated. The method was immunoSEQ multiplex PCR; TCRdb's version includes in-frame clones alone and lacks a portion of them. Clone size and V and J calls were adopted from that table, with D and trimming inferred from the DNA. Among about 340,000 clones listed, 86% were seen once.

The sequencing sample was made of peripheral blood. The sequence was collected from a woman in her sixties or seventies with COVID-19, enrolled during active disease. This chain joins TRBV7-3 and TRBJ1-2, with 8 positions matching TRBD1. CDR3 sequence: CASSFQAGGDYGYTF. The CDR3 coding sequence is TGTGCCAGCAGCTTCCAGGCAGGGGGCGACTATGGCTACACCTTC. The whole variable domain, filled in from reference TRBV7-3 and TRBJ1-2, reads GAGVSQTPSNKVTEKGKYVELRCDPISGHTALYWYRQSLGQGPEFLIYFQGTGAADDSGLPNDRFFAVRPEGSVSTLKIQRTERGDSAVYLCASSFQAGGDYGYTFGSGTRLTVV.